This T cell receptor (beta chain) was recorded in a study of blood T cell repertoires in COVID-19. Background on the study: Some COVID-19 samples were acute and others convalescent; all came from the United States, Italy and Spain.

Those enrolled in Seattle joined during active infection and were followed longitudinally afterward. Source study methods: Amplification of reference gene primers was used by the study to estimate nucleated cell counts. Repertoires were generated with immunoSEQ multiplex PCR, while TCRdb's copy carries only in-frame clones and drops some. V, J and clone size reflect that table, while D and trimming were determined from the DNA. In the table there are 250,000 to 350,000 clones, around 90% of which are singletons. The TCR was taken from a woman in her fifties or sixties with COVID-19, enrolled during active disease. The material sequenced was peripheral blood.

In DNA form, the CDR3 reads TGTGCCATCCAGGGTCTCTTGAACACTGAAGCTTTCTTT. It encodes CAIQGLLNTEAFF. The chain recombines TRBV7-9 with TRBJ1-1; tentative D call: TRBD1 (5 bases). The length of the CDR3 is 13 residues. V lost 10 bases and J 0 bases, leaving 12 bases between the germline ends. Per the germline V gene, CDR1 is SEHNR and CDR2 is FQNEAQ (reference sequence).